The 8 T cell receptor beta chains presented below share a single source sample, sequenced in a study of a mutant IDH1 vaccine in newly diagnosed glioma. The repertoire was sequenced with immunoSEQ multiplex PCR; TCRdb's copy has only in-frame clones and lacks some. The sample includes some 19,000 clones, around 85% of them seen just once. Time point noted: baseline, week 1 (first vaccination visit). Documented treatment: pre-vaccination baseline after standard-of-care therapy. Sample: PBMCs, taken from a glioma patient treated with radiotherapy, temozolomide or both. These receptors originate from a man aged 35 to 55 with glioma.

The gene calls are TRBV6-5 and TRBJ1-1; no firm D call. Trimming removed 3 bases from V and 5 bases from J, with 16 bases in between. Germline loops: CDR1 MNHEY, CDR2 SVGAGI. CDR3 length equals 15 residues. CDR3 sequence (DNA): TGTGCCAGCAGTTATTCGATCGGGGTACCGACTGAAGCTTTCTTT. This encodes CASSYSIGVPTEAFF.

V and J are TRBV6-1 and TRBJ1-2; TRBD1 might be the D (6 bases). The ends were cut back, 2 bases at V and 8 bases at J, with 24 bases in the middle. Germline V CDR1 and CDR2: MNHNS, SASEGT. The CDR3 is 17 amino acids. The CDR3 protein is CASSESPRGAERGGYTF. DNA for the CDR3: TGTGCCAGCAGTGAATCCCCCCGGGGGGCCGAAAGGGGAGGCTACACCTTC.

The chain employs TRBV11-2 and TRBJ2-5; maybe TRBD1 (6 bases). Trimming stripped 5 bases from V and 2 bases from J, with 9 bases between. This CDR3 comprises 13 residues. The germline V gene has CDR1 SGHAT and CDR2 FQNNGV. This CDR3 reads CASSLRGQETQYF. Here the CDR3 DNA reads TGTGCCAGCAGCCTCAGGGGACAAGAGACCCAGTACTTC.

This chain connects TRBV5-6 to TRBJ2-1; 13 nucleotides align to TRBD2. V was clipped by 4 bases and J by 0 bases; unmatched bases: 10. CDR3 length: 19 residues. Germline assignment: CDR1 SGHDT and CDR2 YYEEEE. The CDR3 nucleotides read TGTGCCAGCAGCCTCGGGACTAGCGGGGTCCCAAGCTCCTACAATGAGCAGTTCTTC. Protein product: CASSLGTSGVPSSYNEQFF.

This clone appeared a single time. The conserved phenylalanine or tryptophan normally closing the CDR3 is absent here, so this likely arose from a read error. It is unclear where the CDR3 begins or ends on the DNA, so no DNA is shown, and the CDR3 is as TCRdb lists it. The chain has TRBV6-1 and TRBJ2-7; the table's D call, TRBD1, has no DNA check behind it. The CDR3 contains 9 residues when both ends are counted. CDR1 and CDR2 (germline): MNHNS, SASEGT. Here the CDR3 reads CASSPLGQG.

This chain links TRBV7-9 with TRBJ2-7, with TRBD2 matching 8 bases. In germline, CDR1 is SEHNR, CDR2 FQNEAQ (reference sequence). The CDR3 is made up of 16 amino acids. After removal of 1 base from V and 0 bases from J, the junction contained 5 bases not matched to a gene. The CDR3 loop reads CASSLGGTSGSYEQYF. The CDR3 nucleotides read TGTGCCAGCAGCTTAGGAGGAACTAGCGGCTCCTACGAGCAGTACTTC. The full variable domain, rest sourced from reference TRBV7-9 and TRBJ2-7, is DTGVSQNPRHKITKRGQNVTFRCDPISEHNRLYWYRQTLGQGPEFLTYFQNEAQLEKSRLLSDRFSAERPKGSFSTLEIQRTEQGDSAMYLCASSLGGTSGSYEQYFGPGTRLTVT.

The chain combines TRBV5-6 with TRBJ1-1; D ambiguous. CDR1 and CDR2 (germline): SGHDT, YYEEEE. The CDR3 spans 13 residues. V was cut by 1 base and J by 1 base, with 5 bases left in between. CDR3 region: CASSLSENTEAFF. CDR3 in DNA: TGTGCCAGCAGCTTGAGCGAGAACACTGAAGCTTTCTTT. Supplemented by reference TRBV5-6 and TRBJ1-1, the full variable domain reads DAGVTQSPTHLIKTRGQQVTLRCSPKSGHDTVSWYQQALGQGPQFIFQYYEEEERQRGNFPDRFSGHQFPNYSSELNVNALLLGDSALYLCASSLSENTEAFFGQGTRLTVV.

The chain combines TRBV21-1 with TRBJ1-1. TRBV21-1 is designated a pseudogene. This CDR3 is built from 15 residues. CDR3 residues: CASTRGDEMNTEAFF. CDR3 in DNA: TGTGCCAGCACCCGGGGGGACGAAATGAACACTGAAGCTTTCTTT.